This TCR beta chain stems from a study of blood T cell repertoires in COVID-19. Looking at the study overall: Acute and convalescent COVID-19 samples came from the United States, Italy and Spain. T cells, B-cell-depleted T cells, or PBMCs provided the cDNA or gDNA that served as material.

V gave up 6 bases and J gave up 4 bases; unmatched junction bases: 17. There are 19 residues in the CDR3. In germline, CDR1 is MNHEY, CDR2 SMNVEV (reference sequence). Under the authors' procedure: Reference gene primer amplification in the assay estimated nucleated cell counts. Profiled with immunoSEQ multiplex PCR; TCRdb holds only in-frame clones, not every one. V, J and clone size derive from that table, while D and trimming were established from the DNA sequence. Of about 170,000 clones listed, around 83% are singletons. The TCR comes from a woman of 80 years or more in a cohort sampled during active or convalescent COVID-19. Sequenced input: peripheral blood. The chain carries TRBV27 and TRBJ2-4; TRBD2 matches at 11 bases. CDR3 DNA sequence: TGTGCCAGCAGCAAATCCCTGCTAGCGGGGGGCCCCCAAAAAAACATTCAGTACTTC. This gives the protein CASSKSLLAGGPQKNIQYF.